Each of the 20 T cell receptor beta chains below was sequenced from the same sample in a study of cytomegalovirus exposure and HLA in healthy donors. PCR employed 60 Vbeta and 13 Jbeta primers. Only in-frame clones appear in the TCRdb table, and some are missing; sequencing was by immunoSEQ multiplex PCR. The top ten hold around 2.7% of the sample, which has 95,000 to 150,000 clones, 65% to 80% seen once. The sequencing sample was made of PBMCs. All receptors derive from a middle-aged woman in good health and CMV-seropositive.

The chain carries TRBV2 and TRBJ1-2; no clear D. V lost 2 bases, J lost 0 bases, and 13 bases lay in between. This CDR3 is 16 amino acids long. Germline CDR1 reads SNHLY; CDR2 reads FYNNEI. The CDR3 nucleotides read TGTGCCAGCAGTGAAAGCTTGAGGAGTTCTAACTATGGCTACACCTTC. It is translated as CASSESLRSSNYGYTF.

J is TRBJ2-5 and V is TRBV7-2, with D perhaps TRBD2 (5 bases). TRBJ2-7 matches the DNA end more closely, so the J call is doubtful. Per germline, CDR1 SGHTA and CDR2 FQGNSA. The CDR3 covers 15 residues. The CDR3 is CASSLKPPGSYEQYF. The CDR3 DNA reads TGTGCCAGCAGCTTGAAACCACCGGGGTCCTACGAGCAGTACTTC.

The chain has TRBV6-1 and TRBJ1-5; D unresolved. Deletions cut 0 bases from V and 0 bases from J, with 12 bases between. Germline V gene lookup returns CDR1 MNHNS and CDR2 SASEGT. The CDR3 runs 17 residues. CDR3 bases: TGTGCCAGCAGTGAAGCGCTTCAAGCTTATAGCAATCAGCCCCAGCATTTT. Protein product: CASSEALQAYSNQPQHF.

The chain links TRBV7-2 to TRBJ2-7, with TRBD1 matching 8 bases. This CDR3 comprises 15 residues. Per germline, CDR1 SGHTA and CDR2 FQGNSA. The V and J ends lost 5 bases and 5 bases, in that order; junction bases with no gene match: 11. CDR3 nucleotide sequence: TGTGCCAGCAGCAAAACCAGGGCAGGGGGCGACGAGCAGTACTTC. The encoded protein is CASSKTRAGGDEQYF.

The rearrangement uses TRBV6-6 and TRBJ2-3; a possible D gene is TRBD2 (5 bases). Germline assignment: CDR1 MNHNY and CDR2 SVGAGI (reference sequence). There are 16 residues in the CDR3. V shed 0 bases and J shed 2 bases, with 12 bases lying between them. DNA of the CDR3: TGTGCCAGCAGTTACTCCAAACTAGGCCACACAGATACGCAGTATTTT. Translation: CASSYSKLGHTDTQYF.

The chain combines TRBV9 with TRBJ2-5; TRBD2 agrees at 9 bases. The CDR3 spans 16 residues. Germline trimming cut 4 bases from V and 2 bases from J; bases unmatched to any gene: 9. CDR1 is SGDLS and CDR2 is YYNGEE in the germline V gene. In nucleotides, the CDR3 is TGTGCCAGCAGCCGCTCGGAGCTAGCGGGACAAGAGACCCAGTACTTC. This gives the protein CASSRSELAGQETQYF.

The chain couples TRBV27 to TRBJ2-1; 12 positions match TRBD1. The CDR3 has 15 amino acids. CDR1 and CDR2 (germline): MNHEY, SMNVEV (reference sequence). Germline trimming cut 4 bases from V and 8 bases from J; bases unmatched to any gene: 6. The CDR3 sequence: CASSSGTGGPDEQFF. The CDR3 DNA sequence: TGTGCCAGCAGTTCCGGGACAGGGGGCCCCGATGAGCAGTTCTTC.

The genes are TRBV5-6 and TRBJ1-3, with TRBD1 matching over 7 bases. Germline V gives CDR1 SGHDT, CDR2 YYEEEE. V lost 4 bases to trimming and J lost 0 bases; unmatched junction nucleotides: 13. This CDR3 is built from 18 residues. CDR3 protein: CASSRLTGWKPSGNTIYF. CDR3 sequence (DNA): TGTGCCAGCAGCCGCCTGACAGGGTGGAAACCCTCTGGAAACACCATATATTTT.

In its sample, this clone was seen a few times. The gene calls are TRBV12-5 and TRBJ2-3; D remains ambiguous. Germline loops: CDR1 LGHNT, CDR2 FRNRAP. The CDR3 totals 11 residues. V shed 5 bases and J shed 7 bases, with 7 bases lying between them. The CDR3 is CASGLENTQYF. The CDR3 DNA reads TGTGCTAGTGGTCTCGAGAATACGCAGTATTTT.

The chain has TRBV7-3 and TRBJ2-3; TRBD2 is a possible D gene (6 bases). Per germline, CDR1 SGHTA and CDR2 FQGTGA. The CDR3 runs to 16 residues. V lost 0 bases and J 5 bases, leaving 15 bases between the germline ends. CDR3 coding DNA: TGTGCCAGCAGCTTAACTTCACTAGCTAGTGGAGATACGCAGTATTTT. Its translation: CASSLTSLASGDTQYF.

The rearrangement joins TRBV5-6 to TRBJ2-3, with a possible D match to TRBD1 (7 bases). The CDR3 runs 18 residues. V lost 0 bases, J lost 2 bases, and 19 bases lay in between. In germline, CDR1 is SGHDT, CDR2 YYEEEE. In DNA form, the CDR3 reads TGTGCCAGCAGCTTGGTATTTAGACAGGGCGGGATCACAGATACGCAGTATTTT. Its protein product is CASSLVFRQGGITDTQYF.

This chain links TRBV6-5 with TRBJ2-7, with TRBD1 matching over 8 bases. Unmatched junction bases numbered 13, after V lost 10 bases and J lost 5 bases. The germline V gene has CDR1 MNHEY and CDR2 SVGAGI. CDR3 length equals 14 residues. The CDR3 DNA is TGTGCCATACAACGAAGCAGGGGGCACCACGAGCAGTACTTC. It encodes CAIQRSRGHHEQYF.

As DNA, the CDR3 is TGTGCCAGTAGTACAAGCCTTCAACAGGTGTTGAACACTGAAGCTTTCTTT. It yields the protein CASSTSLQQVLNTEAFF. The genes are TRBV19 and TRBJ1-1; D is possibly TRBD1 (5 bases). Germline assignment: CDR1 LNHDA and CDR2 SQIVND (reference sequence). This CDR3 is 17 amino acids long. The germline V and J ends were trimmed by 4 bases and 0 bases, with 18 bases remaining between them.

The chain combines TRBV18 with TRBJ2-3; 10 bases line up with TRBD2. CDR3 size: 16 residues. V lost 1 base to trimming and J lost 6 bases; unmatched junction nucleotides: 7. Germline V lookup: CDR1 KGHSH, CDR2 LQKENI. The DNA of the CDR3 is TGTGCCAGCTCACCACAAAAACTAGCGGGGTTGGATACGCAGTATTTT. Translated: CASSPQKLAGLDTQYF. The full variable domain, with the rest looked up from reference TRBV18 and TRBJ2-3, is NAGVMQNPRHLVRRRGQEARLRCSPMKGHSHVYWYRQLPEEGLKFMVYLQKENIIDESGMPKERFSAEFPKEGPSILRIQQVVRGDSAAYFCASSPQKLAGLDTQYFGPGTRLTVL.

This chain connects TRBV5-1 to TRBJ2-7; 13 nucleotides align to TRBD2. Germline lookup yields CDR1 SGHRS and CDR2 YFSETQ. CDR3 length: 17 amino acids. Losses at the gene ends were 4 bases for V and 6 bases for J; bases not matched to a gene: 13. Written as DNA, the CDR3 is TGCGCCAGCAGCCGCCAAGCTGGACTAGCGGGAGCCCCCGAGCAGTACTTC. Its translation: CASSRQAGLAGAPEQYF.

The chain joins TRBV29-1 to TRBJ2-1, with TRBD2 matching 11 bases. Trimming took 7 bases from V and 2 from J; bases not matched to a gene: 4. This CDR3 has 14 residues. CDR1 is SQVTM, CDR2 ANQGSEA, per germline. CDR3 protein: CSALAGGPYNEQFF. The CDR3 nucleotides read TGCAGCGCTCTAGCGGGAGGCCCCTACAATGAGCAGTTCTTC.

The rearrangement joins TRBV5-1 to TRBJ1-5, with TRBD1 matching 9 bases. V trimming: 4 bases; J trimming: 7 bases; junction bases outside the gene matches: 6. CDR1 and CDR2 (germline): SGHRS, YFSETQ. The CDR3 spans 14 residues. CDR3 loop: CASSPGQGGQPQHF. In DNA form, the CDR3 reads TGCGCCAGCAGCCCGGGACAGGGCGGGCAGCCCCAGCATTTT. The full variable domain, with the rest looked up from reference TRBV5-1 and TRBJ1-5, is KAGVTQTPRYLIKTRGQQVTLSCSPISGHRSVSWYQQTPGQGLQFLFEYFSETQRNKGNFPGRFSGRQFSNSRSEMNVSTLELGDSALYLCASSPGQGGQPQHFGDGTRLSIL.

In its sample, this clone was seen once. This chain joins TRBV6-6 and TRBJ1-4, with 9 bases lining up with TRBD1. The germline CDR1 and CDR2 sequences are MNHNY and SVGAGI (reference sequence). This CDR3 contains 12 residues. The V segment lost 2 bases and the J segment 14 bases; nucleotides outside the gene matches: 3. CDR3 sequence reads: CASSYKGQGLFF. The CDR3 coding sequence is TGTGCCAGCAGTTACAAGGGACAGGGCCTGTTTTTT.

CDR3 DNA sequence: TGTGCCAGCAGCTTGGTTTTCTCCCCGGGCAATGAGCAGTTCTTC. Its protein is CASSLVFSPGNEQFF. The gene calls are TRBV5-5 and TRBJ2-1, with D uncertain. V was cut by 0 bases and J by 6 bases, with 13 bases left in between. There are 15 residues in the CDR3. The germline V gene encodes CDR1 SGHKS and CDR2 YYEKEE (reference sequence).

V is TRBV7-9 and J is TRBJ1-1; D ambiguous. Germline V CDR1 and CDR2: SEHNR, FQNEAQ (reference sequence). The length of the CDR3 is 15 residues. Trimming stripped 3 bases from V and 1 base from J, with 12 bases between. The DNA for the CDR3 is TGTGCCAGCAGCTTCACGGGGTCCGCGAACACTGAAGCTTTCTTT. Protein product: CASSFTGSANTEAFF.